The T cell receptor beta chain under discussion was sequenced for a study of technical replicates of blood from a few donors. Method: immunoSEQ multiplex PCR; TCRdb's copy keeps in-frame clones and lacks some. The sample consists of 65,000 to 95,000 clones, 85% to 95% of them appearing once. The sequencing input was T cells isolated from PBMCs. This receptor was identified in a human donor in good health.

The CDR3 DNA is TGTGCCAGTAGTACCCCCGGTTATAGCAATCAGCCCCAGCATTTT. Protein product: CASSTPGYSNQPQHF. The rearrangement links TRBV19 to TRBJ1-5; D uncertain. Germline V gene lookup returns CDR1 LNHDA and CDR2 SQIVND (reference sequence). Trimming took off 4 bases at V and 0 bases at J, with 10 bases between the two ends. The CDR3 is 15 residues long.